In this sample, the clone carrying this T cell receptor beta chain turned up many times. The sample comes from a study of molecular identifiers for immune sequencing clone quantification. Sorting captured naive CD8 T cells as CD8+CD4-CCR7+CD45RA+. Germline assignment: CDR1 SGHDN and CDR2 FVKESK. V was shortened by 0 bases and J by 4 bases, with 6 bases between the two germline ends. This CDR3 is 13 amino acids long. Previously reported methods and listed TCR primers produced the bulk TCR libraries. TCRdb passed the PCR reads through MiXCR, listing each CDR3 protein once. Among more than 550,000 distinct CDR3 sequences listed, about 25% were seen once.

The clonotype originates from a human donor in good health. Some libraries in this study had Jurkat cell RNA spiked in. This chain links TRBV14 with TRBJ2-5; D call uncertain. Source material: naive CD8+ T cells from blood, with Jurkat cell RNA spiked in. Stated subset: FACS-sorted CD8+CD4-CCR7+CD45RA+ naive T cells. CDR3 amino acids: CASSQENTETQYF. The CDR3 nucleotides read TGTGCCAGCAGCCAAGAAAATACAGAGACCCAGTACTTC.